These 3 T cell receptor beta chains were all obtained from the same sample, sequenced in a study of T-cell memory formation after mild COVID-19. TCRdb re-called the 5' RACE reads through MiXCR, storing one row per CDR3 protein. The data hold 110,000 to 150,000 distinct CDR3 sequences, with 11% to 15% observed a single time. The sequencing input was PBMCs or a T cell subset sorted from them (not recorded which). Receptor source: an adult woman who had mild COVID-19 (a few samples of this study predate the infection). Cell type and time point are not known.

A few counts support this clonotype. The genes are TRBV7-2 and TRBJ2-7; 8 nucleotides align to TRBD1. J lost 0 bases, V lost 4 bases, and 14 bases had no gene match. The CDR3 spans 18 residues. Germline assignment: CDR1 SGHTA and CDR2 FQGNSA. The CDR3 DNA reads as TGTGCCAGCAGCTACGTGCAGGGGGCCTTTCTCCCCTCCTACGAGCAGTACTTC. This translates into CASSYVQGAFLPSYEQYF.

V and J are TRBV12-3 or TRBV12-4 and TRBJ1-1; TRBD1 is a possible D gene (5 bases). Trimming pared 4 bases from V and 4 bases from J, leaving 7 bases between. The CDR3 covers 12 residues. The CDR3 region has the DNA TGTGCCAGCAGTTGGGGGAGCACTGAAGCTTTCTTT. Its protein is CASSWGSTEAFF.

There are a few counts of this clonotype. The J gene is TRBJ2-1, the V gene TRBV19; D gene uncertain. Germline V gives CDR1 LNHDA, CDR2 SQIVND (reference sequence). The CDR3 contains 12 residues. V lost 1 base and J lost 8, with 6 bases in between. The CDR3: CASSIGSDEQFF. The CDR3 coding sequence is TGTGCCAGTAGTATAGGGTCAGATGAGCAGTTCTTC.